Detailed here is one TCR beta chain. This specimen comes from a study of cytomegalovirus exposure and HLA in healthy donors. For the study at large: Within an early data release were roughly 90 million unique TCRs drawn from HLA-typed donors.

The ends were cut back, 6 bases at V and 5 bases at J, with 15 bases in the middle. In germline, CDR1 is MNHEY, CDR2 SVGAGI. This CDR3 is 14 amino acids long. The PCR made use of 60 Vbeta and 13 Jbeta primers. The method was immunoSEQ multiplex PCR; TCRdb's version includes in-frame clones alone and lacks a portion of them. This table has almost 85,000 clones, about 77% appearing once. V and J are TRBV6-5 and TRBJ2-3; perhaps TRBD1 as D (6 bases). The specimen was PBMCs. This receptor was identified in a male donor in good health and CMV-seropositive. CDR3 amino acids: CASRAWDIRDTQYF. The CDR3 nucleotides read TGTGCCAGCAGGGCCTGGGACATACGAGATACGCAGTATTTT.